The 32 T cell receptor beta chains reported below all come from one sample, sequenced in a study of control samples from healthy donors and cancer patients (dated by TCRdb to the early 2020s). The method was the immunoSEQ multiplex PCR assay. Sourced from immuneACCESS, this table was stored by TCRdb with only in-frame sequences that have V and J called. A share of the clones is absent; for the studies checked, an unresolved V gene accounts for under half, and the remainder has no known explanation. The sample table holds over 90,000 clones, of which around nine tenths were seen once. Jointly, the top ten make up roughly 19% of the sample. Sequencing was performed on PBMCs. Source of these receptors: a man aged 55-75 years with lung cancer.

The chain uses TRBV3-1 (or the pseudogene TRBV3-2) and TRBJ1-2; the match to TRBD1 covers 9 bases. The ends lost 0 bases at V and 8 bases at J; junction bases unmatched: 10. The CDR3 has 16 amino acids. Germline V gene data show CDR1 as LGHDT and CDR2 as YNNKEL (reference sequence). This CDR3 is CASSQDQTQGAAGYTF. The CDR3 nucleotides are TGTGCCAGCAGCCAAGATCAAACACAGGGGGCGGCGGGCTACACCTTC.

The rearrangement joins TRBV6-6 to TRBJ2-2, with D uncertain. Germline CDR1 and CDR2: MNHNY and SVGAGI (reference sequence). The CDR3 has 15 amino acids. Trimming removed 7 bases at V and 4 bases at J, with 16 bases between. The CDR3 sequence is CASKKKGTTTGELFF. The CDR3 bases are TGTGCCAGCAAGAAAAAAGGTACAACCACCGGGGAGCTGTTTTTT.

The chain employs TRBV7-9 and TRBJ2-1; 8 positions agree with TRBD2. Trimming cost V 5 bases and J 1 base; bases outside gene matches: 7. Germline V gene sequence: CDR1 SEHNR, CDR2 FQNEAQ (reference sequence). The CDR3 loop spans 16 amino acids. CDR3: CASSARSGTSYNEQFF. Here the CDR3 DNA reads TGTGCCAGCAGCGCGCGTAGCGGGACATCCTACAATGAGCAGTTCTTC.

The genes are TRBV3-1 (or the pseudogene TRBV3-2) and TRBJ1-5; tentative D call: TRBD1 (6 bases). The CDR3 runs 16 residues. Germline V gene lookup returns CDR1 LGHDT and CDR2 YNNKEL (reference sequence). V was clipped by 3 bases and J by 6 bases, with 18 bases between them. The CDR3 bases are TGTGCCAGCAGCCAGGCATGGGGGGCGGAAGGTCAGCCCCAGCATTTT. Translating it yields CASSQAWGAEGQPQHF.

V is TRBV9 and J is TRBJ1-1; 10 nucleotides match TRBD1. This CDR3 has 15 residues. Germline CDR1 is SGDLS and CDR2 is YYNGEE. Trimming at V came to 5 bases and at J to 4 bases, leaving 8 bases not matched to a gene. The DNA of the CDR3 is TGTGCCAGCAGTGCGGACAGGGGGTTGGGCACTGAAGCTTTCTTT. Protein: CASSADRGLGTEAFF. The full variable domain, in which reference TRBV9 and TRBJ1-1 provide the parts outside the CDR3, is DSGVTQTPKHLITATGQRVTLRCSPRSGDLSVYWYQQSLDQGLQFLIQYYNGEERAKGNILERFSAQQFPDLHSELNLSSLELGDSALYFCASSADRGLGTEAFFGQGTRLTVV.

The genes are TRBV5-1 and TRBJ2-3; 9 bases match TRBD1. Unmatched junction bases numbered 3, after V lost 0 bases and J lost 4 bases. The CDR3 runs to 15 residues. Germline loops: CDR1 SGHRS, CDR2 YFSETQ. The DNA of the CDR3 is TGCGCCAGCAGCTTGGAAGGGACAGGGTCAGATACGCAGTATTTT. Its translation is CASSLEGTGSDTQYF.

This clone was detected a few times. The V and J genes are TRBV3-1 (or the pseudogene TRBV3-2) and TRBJ1-3; D is possibly TRBD1 (5 bases). The V gene lost 0 bases and the J gene lost 0 bases, with 27 bases spanning the gap. The germline gives CDR1 LGHDT, CDR2 YNNKEL (reference sequence). The CDR3 spans 22 residues. The CDR3 sequence is CASSQEPELREGTGSSGNTIYF. The CDR3 DNA is TGTGCCAGCAGCCAAGAGCCCGAATTGAGGGAGGGGACCGGATCCTCTGGAAACACCATATATTTT.

This clone appeared once. The chain employs TRBV2 and TRBJ1-6; 9 positions match TRBD1. The V segment lost 3 bases and the J segment 2 bases; nucleotides outside the gene matches: 8. The V gene's germline CDR1 is SNHLY and CDR2 FYNNEI. The CDR3 runs 18 residues. CDR3 bases: TGTGCCAGCAGTGACCGCGGACAGGGGATCACCTATAATTCACCCCTCCACTTT. Translation: CASSDRGQGITYNSPLHF.

To note about this clone: The junction shows a germline mismatch at one end, possibly a read error. Other DNA sequences in this sample translate to the same CDR3. V and J are TRBV5-1 and TRBJ1-1, with a weak D call TRBD1 (5 bases). This CDR3 is built from 14 residues. CDR1 and CDR2 from the germline V gene are SGHRS and YFSETQ. The chain's CDR3 is CASSLAGTGTEAFF. CDR3 sequence (DNA): TGCGCCAGTAGCTTGGCAGGGACGGGCACTGAAGCTTTCTTT. The whole variable domain, filled in from reference TRBV5-1 and TRBJ1-1, reads KAGVTQTPRYLIKTRGQQVTLSCSPISGHRSVSWYQQTPGQGLQFLFEYFSETQRNKGNFPGRFSGRQFSNSRSEMNVSTLELGDSALYLCASSLAGTGTEAFFGQGTRLTVV.

The V call is TRBV13, the J call TRBJ2-4; D gene unclear. Trimming removed 4 bases from V and 0 bases from J, with 4 bases in between. CDR1 and CDR2 from the germline V gene are PRHDT and FYEKMQ (reference sequence). This CDR3 comprises 13 residues. The CDR3 sequence is CASSSLAKNIQYF. The DNA of the CDR3 is TGTGCCAGCAGCTCCTTAGCCAAAAACATTCAGTACTTC.

The J gene is TRBJ2-2, the V gene TRBV7-3; 10 bases map to TRBD1. The CDR3 is 17 residues long. Per the germline V gene, CDR1 is SGHTA and CDR2 is FQGTGA. Losses at the gene ends were 1 base for V and 4 bases for J; bases not matched to a gene: 6. The CDR3 DNA reads as TGTGCCAGCAGCTTAATATCCGGGACAGGGGTCACCGGGGAGCTGTTTTTT. This codes for CASSLISGTGVTGELFF.

V usage is TRBV29-1 and J usage is TRBJ1-1, with 9 bases identical to TRBD1. Germline V gene lookup returns CDR1 SQVTM and CDR2 ANQGSEA. This CDR3 region has 12 residues. The V gene end was trimmed by 5 bases and the J gene end by 6 bases; junction bases not matched to a gene: 4. This chain's CDR3 is CSVQGQGAEAFF. The CDR3 DNA reads TGCAGCGTTCAGGGACAGGGAGCTGAAGCTTTCTTT.

The chain employs TRBV11-3 and TRBJ1-1, with D possibly matching TRBD1 (6 bases). In germline, CDR1 is SGHNT, CDR2 YENEEA. Trimming removed 1 base at V and 5 bases at J, with 14 bases between. This CDR3 is built from 15 residues. CDR3 region: CASSLVPGARTEAFF. The CDR3 bases are TGTGCCAGCAGCTTAGTCCCAGGGGCGCGTACTGAAGCTTTCTTT.

The table lists this clone with a count of one. The genes are TRBV10-3 and TRBJ1-6; no clear D gene. Trimming stripped 3 bases from V and 7 bases from J, with 13 bases between. Germline loops: CDR1 ENHRY, CDR2 SYGVKD. This CDR3 region has 15 residues. CDR3 in amino acids: CAISDEVSRNSPLHF. CDR3 DNA sequence: TGTGCCATCAGTGACGAGGTTTCGAGGAATTCACCCCTCCACTTT.

This clone was seen just once. The V and J genes are TRBV3-1 (or the pseudogene TRBV3-2) and TRBJ1-1, with D possibly matching TRBD1 (6 bases). The CDR3 runs to 14 residues. Deletions cut 2 bases from V and 5 bases from J, with 12 bases between. From germline, CDR1 is LGHDT and CDR2 YNNKEL (reference sequence). DNA of the CDR3: TGTGCCAGCAGCCAACAGGGGTTGGAAACTGAAGCTTTCTTT. Its translation: CASSQQGLETEAFF.

This sequence joins TRBV2 and TRBJ2-7, with TRBD1 matching over 8 bases. The CDR3 contains 15 residues. Germline trimming cut 3 bases from V and 2 bases from J; bases unmatched to any gene: 6. Per the germline V gene, CDR1 is SNHLY and CDR2 is FYNNEI. The CDR3 here is CASSESDRETYEQYV. In DNA, the CDR3 is TGTGCCAGCAGTGAGTCGGACAGGGAAACCTACGAGCAGTACGTC.

In this sample, this clone turned up once. The V gene is TRBV18, the J gene TRBJ1-2; D possibly corresponds to TRBD1 (6 bases). CDR1 KGHSH and CDR2 LQKENI come from the germline V gene. The CDR3 totals 16 residues. V was trimmed by 0 bases and J by 1 base, leaving 12 bases between them. As DNA, the CDR3 is TGTGCCAGCTCACCACCCCTGGGACACAATAACTATGGCTACACCTTC. Amino acid sequence: CASSPPLGHNNYGYTF.

This clone was seen only once. The chain recombines TRBV7-6 with TRBJ2-5, with no clear D. Trimming stripped 3 bases from V and 3 bases from J, with 14 bases between. The CDR3 has 15 amino acids. The germline gives CDR1 SGHVS, CDR2 FNYEAQ. The CDR3 coding sequence is TGTGCCAGCAGCTTTTTGGACCTTAAAAAAGAGACCCAGTACTTC. Its translation: CASSFLDLKKETQYF.

This clone has just a few counts. Other DNA sequences in the same sample also yield this CDR3. V and J are TRBV6-5 and TRBJ1-4, with TRBD1 as a possible D gene (5 bases). Germline V gene lookup returns CDR1 MNHEY and CDR2 SVGAGI. The V end was cut by 4 bases, the J end by 0 bases, with 9 bases between. The CDR3 is 15 amino acids. CDR3: CASSSVTATNEKLFF. The CDR3 nucleotides read TGTGCCAGCAGTTCTGTGACAGCAACTAATGAAAAACTGTTTTTT.

The genes are TRBV6-2 or TRBV6-3 and TRBJ2-7; a possible D gene is TRBD1 (6 bases). The V and J ends lost 6 bases and 3 bases respectively, with 12 bases between them. This CDR3 has 13 residues. Germline CDR1 is MNHEY and CDR2 is SVGEGT. The CDR3 DNA reads TGTGCCAGCAGCCTCGGACAGAACTACGAGCAGTACGTC. This translates into CASSLGQNYEQYV.

The chain employs TRBV7-3 and TRBJ2-5, with TRBD1 matching 8 bases. The germline V gene has CDR1 SGHTA and CDR2 FQGTGA. Trimming removed 3 bases from V and 5 bases from J; junction bases left unmatched: 5. The CDR3 length is 14 residues. The CDR3 sequence is CASSFTGGSETQYF. The CDR3 DNA follows: TGTGCCAGCAGCTTCACAGGGGGATCGGAGACCCAGTACTTC.

The chain joins TRBV4-1 to TRBJ1-1; D possibly corresponds to TRBD1 (6 bases). V lost 5 bases to trimming and J lost 5 bases, with 15 bases between them. CDR3 length equals 14 residues. Germline V gene sequence: CDR1 MGHRA, CDR2 YSYEKL. The chain's CDR3 is CASSLLRGGTEAFF. The CDR3 DNA reads TGCGCCAGCAGCTTATTACGAGGGGGGACTGAAGCTTTCTTT.

The genes are TRBV14 and TRBJ1-1; D might be TRBD1 (6 bases). The V end lost 5 bases, the J end lost 0 bases, and 10 bases lay between the germline ends. This CDR3 contains 14 residues. CDR1 SGHDN and CDR2 FVKESK come from the germline V gene. The chain's CDR3 is CASSTRTVNTEAFF. In DNA, the CDR3 is TGTGCCAGCAGCACCCGGACAGTGAACACTGAAGCTTTCTTT.

This chain joins TRBV6-5 and TRBJ1-4; 9 bases map to TRBD1. V was pared by 6 bases and J by 7 bases, with 6 bases of the junction left unmatched. This CDR3 region has 14 residues. Germline CDR1 is MNHEY and CDR2 is SVGAGI. The CDR3 spells CASSLTGGGEKLFF. DNA for the CDR3: TGTGCCAGCAGCCTGACAGGGGGTGGTGAAAAACTGTTTTTT.

The V gene is TRBV5-4, the J gene TRBJ2-2; 9 bases line up with TRBD2. The CDR3 loop spans 15 amino acids. J lost 4 bases, V lost 0 bases, and 1 base had no gene match. In germline, CDR1 is SGHNT, CDR2 YYREEE (reference sequence). CDR3 nucleotide sequence: TGTGCCAGCAGCTTGGTACTAGCGGGCACCGGGGAGCTGTTTTTT. The encoded protein is CASSLVLAGTGELFF. Together with reference TRBV5-4 and TRBJ2-2, the CDR3 gives the full variable domain: ETGVTQSPTHLIKTRGQQVTLRCSSQSGHNTVSWYQQALGQGPQFIFQYYREEENGRGNFPPRFSGLQFPNYSSELNVNALELDDSALYLCASSLVLAGTGELFFGEGSRLTVL.

This clone was observed a few times. The rearrangement links TRBV3-1 (or the pseudogene TRBV3-2) to TRBJ2-3; the match to TRBD2 covers 12 bases. CDR3 length equals 14 residues. Germline V gene data show CDR1 as LGHDT and CDR2 as YNNKEL (reference sequence). Germline trimming cut 3 bases from V and 6 bases from J; bases unmatched to any gene: 1. DNA of the CDR3: TGTGCCAGCAGCCACCTAGCGGGAGGGGATACGCAGTATTTT. Protein sequence: CASSHLAGGDTQYF.

The chain joins TRBV19 to TRBJ1-1, with TRBD1 matching 10 bases. Germline CDR1 and CDR2: LNHDA and SQIVND (reference sequence). This CDR3 has 15 residues. V lost 8 bases, J lost 11 bases, and 17 bases stayed unmatched. The CDR3 loop reads CASLGKGGQGIGAFF. CDR3 nucleotides: TGTGCCAGTCTAGGAAAGGGGGGACAGGGGATTGGCGCTTTCTTT. The full variable domain, completed using reference TRBV19 and TRBJ1-1, is DGGITQSPKYLFRKEGQNVTLSCEQNLNHDAMYWYRQDPGQGLRLIYYSQIVNDFQKGDIAEGYSVSREKKESFPLTVTSAQKNPTAFYLCASLGKGGQGIGAFFGQGTRLTVV.

This rearrangement joins TRBV24-1 to TRBJ2-3; 8 positions match TRBD1. The CDR3 totals 12 residues. The trim removed 9 bases at V and 4 bases at J, leaving 2 bases unmatched. In germline, CDR1 is KGHDR, CDR2 SFDVKD. CDR3 sequence reads: CATGQGADTQYF. CDR3 in DNA: TGTGCCACCGGACAGGGTGCAGATACGCAGTATTTT.

The chain recombines TRBV30 with TRBJ2-3; either TRBD1 or TRBD2 may supply D (5 bases each). Deletions cut 7 bases from V and 2 bases from J, with 19 bases between. The germline V gene has CDR1 GTSNPN and CDR2 SVGIG (reference sequence). This CDR3 comprises 15 residues. CDR3 coding DNA: TGTGCCTTACTTCCCCCGGGACGGCTCACAGATACGCAGTATTTT. It is translated as CALLPPGRLTDTQYF.

The chain links TRBV7-8 to TRBJ1-6; tentative D call: TRBD1 (6 bases). Between the trimmed V and J ends, which lost 3 bases and 12 bases, there was a span of 12 bases. In germline, CDR1 is SGHVS, CDR2 FQNEAQ. The CDR3 has 13 residues. As DNA, the CDR3 is TGTGCCAGCAGCTTTAACAGGGAACGACCCCTCCACTTT. Translation gives CASSFNRERPLHF.

The chain uses TRBV9 and TRBJ1-2; no reliable D call. Between the trimmed V and J ends, which lost 8 bases and 5 bases, there was a span of 22 bases. Germline CDR1 and CDR2: SGDLS and YYNGEE. CDR3 length: 15 amino acids. The CDR3 DNA reads TGTGCCAGTTCCTCCGTTCGGGTAAAAGGGTATGGCTACACCTTC. This codes for CASSSVRVKGYGYTF.

The chain carries TRBV12-5 and TRBJ1-5; the D is unclear. CDR1 LGHNT and CDR2 FRNRAP come from the germline V gene. The germline V and J ends were trimmed by 1 base and 4 bases, with 5 bases remaining between them. The CDR3 contains 13 residues. The CDR3 spells CASGLEGNQPQHF. The DNA for the CDR3 is TGTGCTAGTGGTTTGGAAGGGAATCAGCCCCAGCATTTT.